This T cell receptor beta chain was retrieved from a study of T cell responses to AZD1222 COVID-19 vaccine. Here immunoSEQ multiplex PCR was the method, and the copy in TCRdb shows in-frame clones only, minus some. Among fewer than 200,000 clones listed, more than 70% were seen once. Notes on this clone: What it binds is not known.

Study-wide findings and caveats: After the peak T cell response, and only then, were repertoires sampled. Nearly half of spike-specific TCRs reportedly go after variant regions that carry no mutations.

The CDR3 loop spans 10 amino acids. Per germline, CDR1 DFQATT and CDR2 SNEGSKA (reference sequence). With 6 bases removed from V and 9 bases from J, the gap between germline ends came to 9 bases. Sequencing used peripheral blood, obtained 28 days after the second AZD1222 dose. This chain uses TRBV20-1 with TRBJ1-5; D unclear. The sequence was collected from an adult who received the AZD1222 COVID-19 vaccine. CDR3 DNA: TGCAGTGCCAATGACGCGCCCCAGCATTTT. Protein product: CSANDAPQHF.